This T cell receptor beta chain was found in a study of T cell changes during pregnancy in multiple sclerosis. V was pared by 6 bases and J by 0 bases, with 6 bases of the junction left unmatched. The CDR3 totals 15 residues. Germline V gene sequence: CDR1 SGDLS, CDR2 YYNGEE. The table came from immunoSEQ multiplex PCR; TCRdb's copy has only in-frame clones and leaves some out. The sample shows under 50,000 clones, around 90% of them seen only once. The sequence was collected from a female donor with multiple sclerosis, enrolled in a pregnancy study. The rearrangement links TRBV9 to TRBJ2-3; 8 bases fit TRBD2. The source material was CD4+ T cells from peripheral blood mononuclear cells, sampled in the first trimester of pregnancy. The CDR3 nucleotides read TGTGCCAGCACCCTCGGGGGGGGGAGCACAGATACGCAGTATTTT. Protein: CASTLGGGSTDTQYF.